This entry features one T cell receptor beta chain sequence. Its target is not known. At one end, the junction sequence differs from germline, possibly due to a read error. The sample originates from a study of siplizumab effects on memory and regulatory T cells. Per-sample assaying covered roughly 100,000 TCR templates. Assay: immunoSEQ multiplex PCR; the TCRdb copy retains only in-frame clones and omits some. The sample has some 7,200 clones, approximately 70% seen once. Study-level findings and limits: Treg origin accounted for an average of approximately 70% of mappable alloreactive CD4+ clones with siplizumab and about 30% in controls. The diversity of naive T cells seemed greater than that of memory cells, and their alloresponse contribution seemed major.

CDR1 SGHDT and CDR2 YYEEEE come from the germline V gene. The length of the CDR3 is 15 residues. The receptor was isolated from a human donor in good health. Sequences were obtained from effector memory CD8+ T cells sorted from blood. Subset indicated: unstimulated CD8+ effector memory T cells. V usage is TRBV5-6 and J usage is TRBJ2-1; TRBD1 aligns across 7 bases. Here the CDR3 reads CASSWAQGVVNGQFF. In DNA form, the CDR3 reads TGTGCCAGCAGCTGGGCTCAGGGGGTAGTTAATGGGCAGTTCTTC.